This T cell receptor beta chain is from a study of Graves' ophthalmopathy and Graves' hyperthyroidism. Hyperthyroidism patients were newly diagnosed, under 2 months' duration, aged 18 to 65. V lost 5 bases and J lost 0, with 14 bases in between. This CDR3 region has 17 residues. Germline assignment: CDR1 SGHTA and CDR2 FQGNSA. RNA transcripts were the template, and TCR beta CDR3 regions were amplified from them. HTBI primers were employed in first-round RT-PCR, then a second-round multiplex PCR followed. TCRdb re-derived calls from the multiplex PCR reads in MiXCR, one entry per CDR3 protein. The data hold over a million distinct CDR3 sequences, with about two fifths observed a single time.

This clonotype was obtained from an adult man with Graves' hyperthyroidism. This rearrangement joins TRBV7-2 to TRBJ1-6, with a weak D call TRBD1 (5 bases). The source material was peripheral blood or thyroid tissue (not recorded which). CDR3 region: CASSAKYRSSYNSPLHF. The CDR3 DNA sequence: TGTGCCAGCAGCGCGAAATACAGGAGCTCCTATAATTCACCCCTCCACTTT.